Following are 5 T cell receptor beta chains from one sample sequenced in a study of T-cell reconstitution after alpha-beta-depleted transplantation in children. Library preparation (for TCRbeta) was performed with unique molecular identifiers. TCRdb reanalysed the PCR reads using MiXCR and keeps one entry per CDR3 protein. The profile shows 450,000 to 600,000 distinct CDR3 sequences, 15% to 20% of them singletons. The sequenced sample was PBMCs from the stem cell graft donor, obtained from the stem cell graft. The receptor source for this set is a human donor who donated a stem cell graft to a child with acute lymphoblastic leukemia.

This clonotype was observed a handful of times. The CDR3 DNA reads as TGTGCCAGCGGACTCGGCGGGGGAAGCAATCAGCCCCAGCATTTT. As protein: CASGLGGGSNQPQHF. The chain links TRBV7-9 to TRBJ1-5, with D possibly matching TRBD1 (5 bases). Deletions cut 8 bases from V and 1 base from J, with 15 bases between. This CDR3 is built from 15 residues. Germline V CDR1 and CDR2: SEHNR, FQNEAQ (reference sequence).

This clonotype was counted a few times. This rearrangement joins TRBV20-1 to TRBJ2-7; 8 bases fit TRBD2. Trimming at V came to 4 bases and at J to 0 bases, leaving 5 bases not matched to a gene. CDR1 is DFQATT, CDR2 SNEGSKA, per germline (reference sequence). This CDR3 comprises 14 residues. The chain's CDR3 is CSAILAGFSYEQYF. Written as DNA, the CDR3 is TGCAGTGCTATATTAGCGGGGTTCTCCTACGAGCAGTACTTC.

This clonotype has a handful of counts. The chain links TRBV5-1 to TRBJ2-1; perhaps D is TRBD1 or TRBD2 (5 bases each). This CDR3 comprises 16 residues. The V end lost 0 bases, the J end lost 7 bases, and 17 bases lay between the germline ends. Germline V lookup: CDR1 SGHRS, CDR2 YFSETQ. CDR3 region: CASSLGGAVEGNEQFF. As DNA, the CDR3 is TGCGCCAGCAGCTTGGGTGGGGCTGTCGAGGGGAATGAGCAGTTCTTC.

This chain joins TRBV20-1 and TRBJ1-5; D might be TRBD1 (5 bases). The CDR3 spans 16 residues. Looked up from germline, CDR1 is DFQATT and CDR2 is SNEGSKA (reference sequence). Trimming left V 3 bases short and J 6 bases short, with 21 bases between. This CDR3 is CSASGRGQAARQPQHF. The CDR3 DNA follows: TGCAGTGCTAGCGGTAGGGGCCAGGCGGCCCGTCAGCCCCAGCATTTT.

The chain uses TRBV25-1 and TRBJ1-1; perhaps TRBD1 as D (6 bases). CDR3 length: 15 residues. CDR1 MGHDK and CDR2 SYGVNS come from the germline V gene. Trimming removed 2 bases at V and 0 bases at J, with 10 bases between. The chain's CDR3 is CASSETGWMNTEAFF. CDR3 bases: TGTGCCAGCAGTGAAACAGGGTGGATGAACACTGAAGCTTTCTTT.